This T cell receptor beta chain was sequenced during a study of beta chain features in type 1 diabetes. Study in general: Patients looked much like healthy donors when it came to age, gender and cell yields. Broader study findings: Using cDNA template may skew counts toward highly expressing activated cells. Across all four CD4+ subsets, people with type 1 diabetes showed modestly shorter TCRB CDR3s. For patients, the naive, central memory and Treg TCRB repertoires appeared more alike than for healthy donors.

Concerning this clone: Its antigen is currently unknown.

Stem cell-like memory, regulatory, central memory and naive CD4+ cells were sorted via CD45RO/CCR7/CD25/CD127/CD95/CD27. The ends lost 1 base at V and 2 bases at J; junction bases unmatched: 12. The CDR3 contains 19 residues. Germline CDR1 and CDR2: LGHNA and YNFKEQ. Expressed TCRB transcripts were sequenced because the entire RNA isolate underwent reverse transcription. This table comes from immunoSEQ multiplex PCR, and its TCRdb copy is limited to in-frame clones, with some not included. This table holds a few hundred thousand clones, less than 30% found once. This sequence originates from a young woman with type 1 diabetes. J is TRBJ2-3 and V is TRBV4-2; 10 positions match TRBD2. The specimen was naive CD4+ T cells from blood. The CDR3 coding sequence is TGTGCCAGCAGCCAAGTCATCGTCCGCGGGACTAGCGACACAGATACGCAGTATTTT. It translates to CASSQVIVRGTSDTDTQYF.